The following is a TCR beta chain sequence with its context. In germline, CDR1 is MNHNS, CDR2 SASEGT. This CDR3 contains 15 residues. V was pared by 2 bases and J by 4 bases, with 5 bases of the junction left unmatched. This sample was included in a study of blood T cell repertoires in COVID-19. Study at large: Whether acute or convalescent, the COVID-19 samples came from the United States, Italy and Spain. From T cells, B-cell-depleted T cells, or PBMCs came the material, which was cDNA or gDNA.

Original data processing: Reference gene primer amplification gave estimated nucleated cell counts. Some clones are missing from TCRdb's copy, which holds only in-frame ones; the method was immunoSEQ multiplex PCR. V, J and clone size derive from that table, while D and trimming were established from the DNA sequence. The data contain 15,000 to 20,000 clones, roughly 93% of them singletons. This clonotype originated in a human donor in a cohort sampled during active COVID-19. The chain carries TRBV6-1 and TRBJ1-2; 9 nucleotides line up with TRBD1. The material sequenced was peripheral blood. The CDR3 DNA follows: TGTGCCAGCAGTGAAACAGGGGGCGCACGCTATGGCTACACCTTC. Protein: CASSETGGARYGYTF.